This T cell receptor (beta chain) derives from a study of blood T cell repertoires in COVID-19. Turning to the study itself: T cells, B-cell-depleted T cells, or PBMCs provided the cDNA or gDNA that served as material.

V was clipped by 8 bases and J by 2 bases, with 13 bases between them. Germline CDR1 SNHLY, CDR2 FYNNEI. The length of the CDR3 is 14 residues. Profiling relied on immunoSEQ multiplex PCR, and the TCRdb table lists in-frame clones only, not all of them. This table holds approximately 300,000 clones, just under 85% found once. The sequence came from a woman in her forties or fifties with active or convalescent COVID-19. Material for sequencing was peripheral blood. The chain joins TRBV2 to TRBJ1-5; D not resolved. In DNA, the CDR3 is TGTGCCAGCCGACCGGACGGGGGCAATCAGCCCCAGCATTTT. It specifies CASRPDGGNQPQHF.